This section outlines one T cell receptor (beta chain) sequence together with its context. This sample is part of a study of control samples from healthy donors and cancer patients. The repertoire was sequenced with immunoSEQ multiplex PCR; TCRdb's copy has only in-frame clones and lacks some. The sample shows fewer than 200,000 clones, 70% to 90% of them seen only once. The CDR3 covers 14 residues. This chain connects TRBV21-1 to TRBJ1-5; the table calls TRBD1, which could not be checked here. TRBV21-1 is noted as a pseudogene. This TCR derives from a man aged 30-40 years in good health. The material sequenced was blood. CDR3 protein: CASSEDRGATPQHF. The CDR3 DNA reads TGTGCCAGCAGCGAAGACAGGGGCGCGACGCCCCAGCATTTT.